This T cell receptor (beta chain) comes out of a study of cytomegalovirus exposure and HLA in healthy donors. With respect to this clone: Antigen: not known.

Study-level results: An analysis that was carried out later associated 15,000 to 20,000 TCR beta sequences with HLA alleles at 0.05 false discovery rate. TCR beta chains numbering some 150 were designated cytomegalovirus-associated. Within a later analysis, the majority of CMV-associated TCR beta chains appeared HLA-restricted.

Germline CDR1 and CDR2: SEHNR and FQNEAQ (reference sequence). The germline V and J ends were trimmed by 1 base and 4 bases, with 16 bases remaining between them. The CDR3 contains 17 residues. Researchers ran the PCR with 60 Vbeta and 13 Jbeta primers. Assay: immunoSEQ multiplex PCR; the TCRdb copy retains only in-frame clones and omits some. The sample contains fewer than 200,000 clones, about three quarters of which appear only once. The chain recombines TRBV7-9 with TRBJ2-2, with D possibly being TRBD2 (6 bases). This TCR was sampled from a man aged 18 to 30 in good health and CMV-seronegative. What was sequenced was PBMCs. CDR3 protein: CASSLGTAGRRTGELFF. The CDR3 nucleotides are TGTGCCAGCAGCTTAGGTACCGCGGGGAGGCGCACCGGGGAGCTGTTTTTT. The whole variable domain, remainder taken from reference TRBV7-9 and TRBJ2-2, is DTGVSQNPRHKITKRGQNVTFRCDPISEHNRLYWYRQTLGQGPEFLTYFQNEAQLEKSRLLSDRFSAERPKGSFSTLEIQRTEQGDSAMYLCASSLGTAGRRTGELFFGEGSRLTVL.